This entry lists 14 T cell receptor beta chains sequenced from one sample in a study of a mutant IDH1 vaccine in newly diagnosed glioma. As for time point: week 35, safety follow-up. With topical imiquimod, each dose of the vaccine consisted of 300 ug of mutant IDH1 20-mer peptide. These receptors' targets are unknown. TCRdb's table, derived via immunoSEQ multiplex PCR, lists solely in-frame clones and lacks some. Of about 40,000 clones in the sample, roughly 80% are singletons; the top ten hold approximately 4.6%. The input for sequencing was PBMCs, taken from a glioma patient whose treatment included an IDH1 peptide vaccine. The receptors were sampled from a woman aged 45-59 years with glioma.

The chain joins TRBV6-6 to TRBJ1-2, with 8 bases matching TRBD1. Germline assignment: CDR1 MNHNY and CDR2 SVGAGI (reference sequence). CDR3 length equals 13 residues. The ends lost 6 bases at V and 2 bases at J; junction bases unmatched: 2. DNA of the CDR3: TGTGCCAGCAGCCGGGACAGGAACTATGGCTACACCTTC. This encodes CASSRDRNYGYTF.

The chain has TRBV5-1 and TRBJ2-7; TRBD2 might be the D (6 bases). Germline CDR1 and CDR2: SGHRS and YFSETQ. V was trimmed by 1 base and J by 6 bases, leaving 11 bases between them. The CDR3 has 13 residues. The CDR3 DNA follows: TGCGCCAGCAGCTTGTTACTCGGGGGCGAGCAGTACTTC. Amino acid sequence: CASSLLLGGEQYF.

The chain uses TRBV7-8 and TRBJ2-1, with a tentative D call TRBD2 (6 bases). The CDR3 contains 18 residues. CDR1 is SGHVS and CDR2 is FQNEAQ in the germline V gene. Trimming removed 0 bases at V and 3 bases at J, with 18 bases between. CDR3 region: CASSLAQEKGLNYNEQFF. The CDR3 DNA sequence: TGTGCCAGCAGCTTAGCCCAGGAGAAGGGACTCAACTACAATGAGCAGTTCTTC.

This sequence joins TRBV4-1 and TRBJ2-1; possibly TRBD2 for D (5 bases). Germline loops: CDR1 MGHRA, CDR2 YSYEKL. The CDR3 totals 15 residues. V was clipped by 1 base and J by 6 bases, with 13 bases between them. The CDR3 DNA reads as TGCGCCAGCAGCCAAGTTGGGAAGCGGTCCAATGAGCAGTTCTTC. This translates into CASSQVGKRSNEQFF.

The genes are TRBV11-3 and TRBJ2-7; TRBD1 matches 8 bases. CDR3 size: 16 residues. Germline loops: CDR1 SGHNT, CDR2 YENEEA. Losses at the gene ends were 5 bases for V and 2 bases for J; bases not matched to a gene: 11. CDR3 amino acids: CASSPRTGTGPYEQYF. The CDR3 DNA sequence: TGTGCCAGCAGCCCTAGAACCGGGACAGGACCCTACGAGCAGTACTTC.

The chain links TRBV4-1 to TRBJ2-3; 11 bases fit TRBD2. Germline trimming cut 6 bases from V and 7 bases from J; bases unmatched to any gene: 15. Germline assignment: CDR1 MGHRA and CDR2 YSYEKL. This CDR3 is built from 17 residues. CDR3: CASSTGSLSGGANTQYF. The CDR3 bases are TGCGCCAGCAGTACGGGGTCCCTTAGCGGGGGGGCGAATACGCAGTATTTT.

This chain connects TRBV30 to TRBJ2-7; a weak D match, TRBD1 (6 bases). The CDR3 spans 14 residues. Germline V gene lookup returns CDR1 GTSNPN and CDR2 SVGIG (reference sequence). V was trimmed by 6 bases and J by 0 bases, leaving 15 bases between them. CDR3 loop: CACPTGRSSYEQYF. The CDR3 nucleotides read TGTGCCTGCCCGACAGGCCGGAGCTCCTACGAGCAGTACTTC.

This clone was counted a single time. The CDR3 DNA reads as TGTGCCAGTAGTTTTGAGGGGAGAAATCAGCCCCAGCATTTT. Translating gives CASSFEGRNQPQHF. The chain employs TRBV19 and TRBJ1-5; the D gene is possibly TRBD1 (5 bases). Per germline, CDR1 LNHDA and CDR2 SQIVND (reference sequence). This CDR3 has 14 amino acids. The V gene lost 5 bases and the J gene lost 4 bases, with 12 bases spanning the gap.

This clone was counted once. The CDR3 DNA sequence: TGTGCCAGCAGCCACGACCCGGGGGACGGCGATACGCAGTATTTT. Protein sequence: CASSHDPGDGDTQYF. The genes are TRBV7-9 and TRBJ2-3; weak D call: TRBD2 (6 bases). The germline V and J ends were trimmed by 5 bases and 6 bases, with 18 bases remaining between them. Germline V gene data show CDR1 as SEHNR and CDR2 as FQNEAQ (reference sequence). The CDR3 is 15 amino acids.

This chain connects TRBV5-1 to TRBJ1-1; maybe TRBD1 (5 bases). V dropped 2 bases and J dropped 3 bases, with 8 bases sitting between them. This CDR3 is 13 amino acids long. The germline gives CDR1 SGHRS, CDR2 YFSETQ. The CDR3 DNA reads as TGCGCCAGCAGCTTATCGGGGGACACTGAAGCTTTCTTT. Amino acid sequence: CASSLSGDTEAFF.

V and J are TRBV5-1 and TRBJ2-7, with D perhaps given as TRBD1 or TRBD2 (7 bases each). This CDR3 contains 15 residues. The germline V and J ends were trimmed by 0 bases and 5 bases, with 15 bases remaining between them. The V gene's germline CDR1 is SGHRS and CDR2 YFSETQ. CDR3 DNA sequence: TGCGCCAGCAGCTTGGCTCAGGGGGGGTTGGACGAGCAGTACTTC. It is translated as CASSLAQGGLDEQYF.

Details on this clone: The same CDR3 arises from other DNA sequences in this sample as well. The genes are TRBV5-1 and TRBJ1-1; D call uncertain. Per germline, CDR1 SGHRS and CDR2 YFSETQ. CDR3 length equals 14 residues. Trimming removed 0 bases from V and 0 bases from J, with 6 bases in between. The CDR3 reads CASSLGGMNTEAFF. DNA for the CDR3: TGCGCCAGCAGCTTGGGGGGTATGAACACTGAAGCTTTCTTT.

The chain joins TRBV6-6 to TRBJ2-7; no clear D. This CDR3 contains 14 residues. Germline V lookup: CDR1 MNHNY, CDR2 SVGAGI (reference sequence). V was shortened by 2 bases and J by 0 bases, with 8 bases between the two germline ends. CDR3 coding DNA: TGTGCCAGCAGTTACGGGGTCGCCTCCTACGAGCAGTACTTC. The encoded protein is CASSYGVASYEQYF.

This chain joins TRBV5-4 and TRBJ2-1, with 13 bases lining up with TRBD2. Germline CDR1 SGHNT, CDR2 YYREEE (reference sequence). With 2 bases clipped from V and 4 bases from J, the junction kept 6 bases outside the gene matches. The CDR3 covers 17 residues. The CDR3 DNA sequence: TGTGCCAGCAGCTTAACTAGCGGGGGGGCCGGTTACAATGAGCAGTTCTTC. Residues: CASSLTSGGAGYNEQFF.